Presented here are 14 T cell receptor beta chains from one specimen sequenced in a study of Graves' ophthalmopathy and Graves' hyperthyroidism. Amplification of TCR beta CDR3 regions used RNA transcripts. RT-PCR was first run with HTBI primers, then multiplex PCR in a second round. TCRdb re-called the multiplex PCR reads through MiXCR, storing one row per CDR3 protein. This sample carries around 590,000 distinct CDR3 sequences, under 45% of them seen once, and the ten largest clones take 3.5% to 4.5%. Sequenced sample: peripheral blood or thyroid tissue (not recorded which). The receptors were sampled from an adult man with Graves' hyperthyroidism.

The gene calls are TRBV10-3 and TRBJ2-6; weak D call: TRBD1 (5 bases). Germline V gives CDR1 ENHRY, CDR2 SYGVKD. Trimming pared 9 bases from V and 4 bases from J, leaving 7 bases between. The CDR3 contains 12 residues. CDR3 nucleotide sequence: TGTGCCATGAGGACAGGGGCCAACGTCCTGACTTTC. Its protein is CAMRTGANVLTF.

This clonotype was counted many times. The V and J genes are TRBV13 and TRBJ2-7; no firm D call. This CDR3 is 13 amino acids long. The V gene lost 5 bases and the J gene lost 5 bases, with 13 bases spanning the gap. The germline gives CDR1 PRHDT, CDR2 FYEKMQ (reference sequence). CDR3 sequence: CASSPVRLDEQYF. The DNA for the CDR3 is TGTGCCAGCAGCCCTGTTCGGTTAGACGAGCAGTACTTC.

This clonotype was found many times. The rearrangement links TRBV7-6 to TRBJ1-1, with TRBD1 as a possible D gene (6 bases). Germline CDR1 SGHVS, CDR2 FNYEAQ. The CDR3 is made up of 13 amino acids. The ends were cut back, 7 bases at V and 5 bases at J, with 14 bases in the middle. CDR3 loop: CASTPDSVTEAFF. The DNA of the CDR3 is TGTGCCAGCACCCCGGACAGTGTGACTGAAGCTTTCTTT.

With respect to this clonotype: A read error may produce the germline difference seen at one junction end. The rearrangement uses TRBV15 and TRBJ2-3; the D is unclear. CDR3 length: 14 amino acids. Germline V gene sequence: CDR1 LNHNV, CDR2 YYDKDF (reference sequence). CDR3 region: CGTSRDRATDTQYF. CDR3 nucleotides: TGTGGCACCAGCAGAGATCGGGCCACAGATACGCAGTATTTT.

The gene calls are TRBV12-3 or TRBV12-4 and TRBJ1-1; no definite D call. CDR3 length: 16 residues. V lost 6 bases to trimming and J lost 1 base, with 18 bases between them. CDR3 in DNA: TGTGCCAGCAGGGGATCCGAAAGGGCGAAGAACACTGAAGCTTTCTTT. Its translation is CASRGSERAKNTEAFF.

This clonotype was counted many times. This sequence joins TRBV19 and TRBJ1-5, with D perhaps TRBD1 (6 bases). Germline V gene lookup returns CDR1 LNHDA and CDR2 SQIVND (reference sequence). The CDR3 has 16 residues. V lost 3 bases and J lost 0, with 12 bases in between. CDR3 DNA: TGTGCCAGTAGTATGTGGCAGGGGAGTAGCAATCAGCCCCAGCATTTT. It yields the protein CASSMWQGSSNQPQHF.

This clonotype was counted at least ten times. V and J are TRBV20-1 and TRBJ2-7, with 8 bases aligning to TRBD2. From germline, CDR1 is DFQATT and CDR2 SNEGSKA (reference sequence). The CDR3 length is 16 residues. Losses at the gene ends were 0 bases for V and 4 bases for J; bases not matched to a gene: 11. CDR3 loop: CSARERASGYPYEQYF. CDR3 coding DNA: TGCAGTGCTAGAGAGAGGGCTAGCGGGTACCCTTACGAGCAGTACTTC.

The rearrangement uses TRBV7-9 and TRBJ2-7; 9 positions match TRBD1. Germline V gives CDR1 SEHNR, CDR2 FQNEAQ (reference sequence). The ends lost 4 bases at V and 7 bases at J; junction bases unmatched: 14. The length of the CDR3 is 16 residues. The CDR3 DNA is TGTGCCAGCAGCTCACCCGGGACAGGGCTCCTGGGGGAGCAGTACTTC. Its protein product is CASSSPGTGLLGEQYF.

Ten or more counts support this clonotype. The chain couples TRBV20-1 to TRBJ2-5; possible D gene TRBD2, 5 bases. Looked up from germline, CDR1 is DFQATT and CDR2 is SNEGSKA (reference sequence). The CDR3 spans 15 residues. The V end lost 3 bases, the J end lost 5 bases, and 19 bases lay between the germline ends. CDR3 nucleotide sequence: TGCAGTGCTAGCTCTCGGGGAATGGATTCGGAGACCCAGTACTTC. This translates into CSASSRGMDSETQYF.

The rearrangement links TRBV18 to TRBJ1-5; D is unclear. The CDR3 spans 14 residues. Germline V lookup: CDR1 KGHSH, CDR2 LQKENI. V was shortened by 6 bases and J by 0 bases, with 9 bases between the two germline ends. CDR3 DNA: TGTGCCAGCTCGAAAACCCATAGCAATCAGCCCCAGCATTTT. This translates into CASSKTHSNQPQHF. The whole variable domain, filled in from reference TRBV18 and TRBJ1-5, reads NAGVMQNPRHLVRRRGQEARLRCSPMKGHSHVYWYRQLPEEGLKFMVYLQKENIIDESGMPKERFSAEFPKEGPSILRIQQVVRGDSAAYFCASSKTHSNQPQHFGDGTRLSIL.

This clonotype has a count of ten or more. The gene calls are TRBV7-9 and TRBJ1-1; D call uncertain. Deletions cut 3 bases from V and 0 bases from J, with 14 bases between. The germline V gene has CDR1 SEHNR and CDR2 FQNEAQ (reference sequence). The CDR3 consists of 16 residues. In DNA, the CDR3 is TGTGCCAGCAGCTTGGCCCCTCCTTTAATGAACACTGAAGCTTTCTTT. Amino acid sequence: CASSLAPPLMNTEAFF.

This clonotype was detected ten times or more. The chain carries TRBV9 and TRBJ1-3; no definite D call. Germline CDR1 SGDLS, CDR2 YYNGEE. V was trimmed by 7 bases and J by 0 bases, leaving 11 bases between them. The CDR3 is 14 amino acids. CDR3 sequence: CASGGISSGNTIYF. CDR3 sequence (DNA): TGTGCCAGCGGCGGCATCAGCTCTGGAAACACCATATATTTT. The whole variable domain, filled in from reference TRBV9 and TRBJ1-3, reads DSGVTQTPKHLITATGQRVTLRCSPRSGDLSVYWYQQSLDQGLQFLIQYYNGEERAKGNILERFSAQQFPDLHSELNLSSLELGDSALYFCASGGISSGNTIYFGEGSWLTVV.

This clonotype was observed at least ten times. This rearrangement joins TRBV5-1 to TRBJ2-2, with D possibly matching TRBD1 (6 bases). This CDR3 spans 15 amino acids. Trimming took off 2 bases at V and 2 bases at J, with 10 bases between the two ends. Germline V lookup: CDR1 SGHRS, CDR2 YFSETQ. CDR3 bases: TGCGCCAGCAGCTTCTGGACAGAAAACACCGGGGAGCTGTTTTTT. Its protein is CASSFWTENTGELFF.

The gene calls are TRBV29-1 and TRBJ2-3; 7 nucleotides line up with TRBD1. This CDR3 is 13 amino acids long. Losses at the gene ends were 4 bases for V and 2 bases for J; bases not matched to a gene: 3. In germline, CDR1 is SQVTM, CDR2 ANQGSEA. CDR3 region: CSVVTGATDTQYF. CDR3 coding DNA: TGCAGCGTTGTAACAGGGGCCACAGATACGCAGTATTTT.